These 6 T cell receptor beta chains were sequenced from one sample in a study of cytomegalovirus exposure and HLA in healthy donors. PCR amplification relied on 60 Vbeta primers (plus 13 Jbeta primers). Measured with immunoSEQ multiplex PCR; TCRdb has only the in-frame clones, and not every one. The sample records 90,000 or so clones, 65% to 80% being singletons. Sequences were obtained from PBMCs. These receptors all come from a young man in good health and CMV-seropositive.

The chain employs TRBV18 and TRBJ1-2, with 7 bases identical to TRBD1. CDR1 is KGHSH, CDR2 LQKENI, per germline. V shed 6 bases, J shed 4 bases, and the junction held 14 bases outside the gene matches. This CDR3 contains 16 residues. The CDR3 DNA is TGTGCCAGCTCCCCAACCACGGGGACAGCCACCTATGGCTACACCTTC. It encodes CASSPTTGTATYGYTF.

This clone is a singleton in its sample. This chain connects TRBV5-1 to TRBJ1-3; TRBD1 matches 7 bases. The ends lost 3 bases at V and 0 bases at J; junction bases unmatched: 3. The CDR3 sequence is 15 residues long. CDR1 and CDR2 (germline): SGHRS, YFSETQ. CDR3 DNA sequence: TGCGCCAGCAGCTCACGGACAGGCTCTGGAAACACCATATATTTT. Its protein is CASSSRTGSGNTIYF.

The rearrangement uses TRBV10-3 and TRBJ1-2, with 10 bases fitting TRBD1. With V trimmed by 2 bases and J by 8 bases, 8 bases remained unmatched. Germline V gene data show CDR1 as ENHRY and CDR2 as SYGVKD. The length of the CDR3 is 15 residues. Here the CDR3 reads CAISEDETGGQGYTF. The CDR3 DNA sequence: TGTGCCATCAGTGAGGATGAGACAGGGGGCCAGGGCTACACCTTC.

This clone was counted a few times. The gene calls are TRBV4-2 and TRBJ1-2; maybe TRBD1 (5 bases). Trimming took off 4 bases at V and 8 bases at J, with 17 bases between the two ends. There are 14 residues in the CDR3. Germline V gives CDR1 LGHNA, CDR2 YNFKEQ. The CDR3 coding sequence is TGTGCCAGCAGCCTAAAGGACATTCCCGGCGGCTACACCTTC. Translated, it gives CASSLKDIPGGYTF.

This chain joins TRBV6-5 and TRBJ1-2, with TRBD1 matching over 7 bases. The CDR3 is 15 residues long. Germline CDR1 MNHEY, CDR2 SVGAGI. Trimming removed 0 bases from V and 5 bases from J; junction bases left unmatched: 6. CDR3 nucleotide sequence: TGTGCCAGCAGTTACTCCTTGGGGACAGCATATGGCTACACCTTC. It encodes CASSYSLGTAYGYTF.

The chain recombines TRBV27 with TRBJ2-7; tentative D call: TRBD1 (6 bases). CDR1 is MNHEY and CDR2 is SMNVEV in the germline V gene (reference sequence). V was cut by 6 bases and J by 2 bases, with 11 bases left in between. The CDR3 consists of 13 residues. The CDR3 region is CASSHRATYEQYF. CDR3 sequence (DNA): TGTGCCAGCAGCCACAGGGCGACCTACGAGCAGTACTTC.